The source of this T cell receptor beta chain is a study of regulatory and conventional T cells in RAG deficiency. Findings of the study overall: Omenn syndrome and CID/AS patients had 85 to 100-fold fewer unique Treg TCR beta sequences, versus approximately 10-fold elsewhere.

With regard to this clone: Its target is unknown.

The table came from immunoSEQ multiplex PCR; TCRdb's copy has only in-frame clones and leaves some out. This table holds some 6,100 clones, less than 95% found once. Sequences were obtained from CD8+ T cells sorted from blood. This receptor was identified in a human donor with RAG deficiency presenting as severe combined immunodeficiency.

The CDR3 here is CASSVGLQSSYEQYF. CDR3 nucleotide sequence: TGTGCCAGCAGCGTAGGCCTGCAGAGCTCCTACGAGCAGTACTTC. V gene TRBV9 combines with J gene TRBJ2-7; no definite D call. V lost 0 bases, J lost 0 bases, and 10 bases lay in between. Germline assignment: CDR1 SGDLS and CDR2 YYNGEE. This CDR3 is built from 15 residues.